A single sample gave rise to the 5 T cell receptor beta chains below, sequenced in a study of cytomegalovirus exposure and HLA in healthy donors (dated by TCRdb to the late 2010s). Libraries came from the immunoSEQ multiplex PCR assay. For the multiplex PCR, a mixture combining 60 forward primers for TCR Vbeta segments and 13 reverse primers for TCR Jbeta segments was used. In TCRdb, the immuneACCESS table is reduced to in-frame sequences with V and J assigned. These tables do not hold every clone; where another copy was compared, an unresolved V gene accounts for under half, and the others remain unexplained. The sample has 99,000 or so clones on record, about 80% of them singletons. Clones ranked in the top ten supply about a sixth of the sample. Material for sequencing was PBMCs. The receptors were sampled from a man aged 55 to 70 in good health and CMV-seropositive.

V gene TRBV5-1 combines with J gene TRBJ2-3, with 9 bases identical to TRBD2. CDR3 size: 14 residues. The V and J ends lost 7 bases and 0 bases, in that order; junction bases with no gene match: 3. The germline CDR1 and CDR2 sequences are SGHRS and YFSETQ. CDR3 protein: CASELAGSTDTQYF. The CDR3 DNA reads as TGCGCCAGCGAGCTAGCGGGAAGCACAGATACGCAGTATTTT.

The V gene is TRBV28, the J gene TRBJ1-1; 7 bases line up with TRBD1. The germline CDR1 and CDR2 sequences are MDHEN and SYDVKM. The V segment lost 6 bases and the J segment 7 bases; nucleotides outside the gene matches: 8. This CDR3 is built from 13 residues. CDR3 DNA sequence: TGTGCCAGCAGCCTACAGGGGAGAGGTGAAGCTTTCTTT. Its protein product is CASSLQGRGEAFF.

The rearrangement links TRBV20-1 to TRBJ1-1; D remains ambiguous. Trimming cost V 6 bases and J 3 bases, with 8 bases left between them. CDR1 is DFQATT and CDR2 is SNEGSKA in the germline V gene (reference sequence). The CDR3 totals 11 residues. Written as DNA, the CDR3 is TGCAGTGCGAGGGTGGACACTGAAGCTTTCTTT. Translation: CSARVDTEAFF.

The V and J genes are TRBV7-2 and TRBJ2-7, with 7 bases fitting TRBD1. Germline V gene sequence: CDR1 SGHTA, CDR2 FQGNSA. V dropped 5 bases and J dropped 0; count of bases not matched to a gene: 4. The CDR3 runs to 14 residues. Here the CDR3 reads CASSQDRSSYEQYF. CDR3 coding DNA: TGTGCCAGCAGCCAGGACAGGAGCTCCTACGAGCAGTACTTC.

The CDR3 DNA follows: TGTGCCAGCAGTTTAGGGCCCGTTGGGCAGCCCCAGCATTTT. Its protein is CASSLGPVGQPQHF. V gene TRBV28 combines with J gene TRBJ1-5; no clear D. The V and J ends lost 2 bases and 7 bases respectively, with 12 bases between them. Germline CDR1 and CDR2: MDHEN and SYDVKM. This CDR3 has 14 residues.